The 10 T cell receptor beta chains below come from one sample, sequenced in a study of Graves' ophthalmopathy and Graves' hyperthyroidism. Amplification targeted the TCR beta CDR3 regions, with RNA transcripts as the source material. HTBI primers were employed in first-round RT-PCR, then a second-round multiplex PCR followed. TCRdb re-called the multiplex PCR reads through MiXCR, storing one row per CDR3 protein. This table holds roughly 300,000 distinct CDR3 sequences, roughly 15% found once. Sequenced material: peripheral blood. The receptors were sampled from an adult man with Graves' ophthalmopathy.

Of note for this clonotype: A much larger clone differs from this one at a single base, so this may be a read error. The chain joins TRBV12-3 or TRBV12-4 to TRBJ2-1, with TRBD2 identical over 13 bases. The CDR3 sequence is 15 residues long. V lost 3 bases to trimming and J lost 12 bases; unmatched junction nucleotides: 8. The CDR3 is CASSLQGLAGQGQFF. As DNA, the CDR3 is TGTGCCAGCAGTTTGCAGGGACTAGCGGGACAAGGGCAGTTCTTC.

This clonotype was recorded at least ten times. CDR3 protein: CASSSPGQGTDTQYF. In nucleotides, the CDR3 is TGTGCCAGCAGTTCTCCGGGACAGGGCACAGATACGCAGTATTTT. The chain links TRBV28 to TRBJ2-3; 8 positions agree with TRBD1. Germline V gene sequence: CDR1 MDHEN, CDR2 SYDVKM. This CDR3 contains 15 residues. J was trimmed by 1 base and V by 4 bases; bases with no gene match: 4.

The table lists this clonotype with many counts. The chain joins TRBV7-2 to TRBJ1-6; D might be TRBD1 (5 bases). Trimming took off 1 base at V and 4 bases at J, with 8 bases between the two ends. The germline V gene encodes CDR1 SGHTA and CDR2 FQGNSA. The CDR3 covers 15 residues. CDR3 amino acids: CASSLGTGYNSPLHF. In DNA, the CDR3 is TGTGCCAGCAGCTTAGGTACAGGTTATAATTCACCCCTCCACTTT.

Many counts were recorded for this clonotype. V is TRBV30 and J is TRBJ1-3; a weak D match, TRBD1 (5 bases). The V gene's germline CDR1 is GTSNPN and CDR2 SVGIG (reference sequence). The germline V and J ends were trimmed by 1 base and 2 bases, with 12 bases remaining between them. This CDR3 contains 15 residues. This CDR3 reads CAWSEAGQAGNTIYF. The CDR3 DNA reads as TGTGCCTGGAGTGAGGCGGGGCAAGCTGGAAACACCATATATTTT.

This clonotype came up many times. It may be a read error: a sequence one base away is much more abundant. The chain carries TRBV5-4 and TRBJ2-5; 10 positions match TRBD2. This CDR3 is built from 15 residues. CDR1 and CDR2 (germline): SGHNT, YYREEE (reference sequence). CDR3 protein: CASSSPLAGEEAQYF. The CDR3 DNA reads TGTGCCAGCAGCTCTCCCCTAGCGGGAGAAGAGGCCCAGTACTTC.

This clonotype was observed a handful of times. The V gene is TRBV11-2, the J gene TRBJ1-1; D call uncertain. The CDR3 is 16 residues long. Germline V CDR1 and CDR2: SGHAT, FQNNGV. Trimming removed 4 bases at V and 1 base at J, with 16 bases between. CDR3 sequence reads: CASSSGYGPRNTEAFF. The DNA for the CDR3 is TGTGCCAGCAGCTCTGGGTACGGCCCGAGGAACACTGAAGCTTTCTTT.

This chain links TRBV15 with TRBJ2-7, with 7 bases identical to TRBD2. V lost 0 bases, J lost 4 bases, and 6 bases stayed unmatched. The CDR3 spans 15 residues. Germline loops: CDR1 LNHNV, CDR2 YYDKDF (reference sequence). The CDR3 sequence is CATSRDLASGYEQYF. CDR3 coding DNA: TGTGCCACCAGCAGAGATCTCGCTAGCGGATACGAGCAGTACTTC.

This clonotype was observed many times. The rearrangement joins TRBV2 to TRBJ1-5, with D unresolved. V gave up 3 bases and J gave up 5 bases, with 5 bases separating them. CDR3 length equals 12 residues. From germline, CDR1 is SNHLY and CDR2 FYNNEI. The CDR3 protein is CASSDRYQPQHF. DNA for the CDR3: TGTGCCAGCAGTGACAGGTATCAGCCCCAGCATTTT.

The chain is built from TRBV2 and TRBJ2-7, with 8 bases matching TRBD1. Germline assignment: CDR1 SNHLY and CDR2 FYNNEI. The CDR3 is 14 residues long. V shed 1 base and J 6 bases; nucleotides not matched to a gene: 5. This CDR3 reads CASSEGPTGVEQYF. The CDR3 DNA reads TGTGCCAGCAGTGAAGGCCCGACAGGGGTCGAGCAGTACTTC.

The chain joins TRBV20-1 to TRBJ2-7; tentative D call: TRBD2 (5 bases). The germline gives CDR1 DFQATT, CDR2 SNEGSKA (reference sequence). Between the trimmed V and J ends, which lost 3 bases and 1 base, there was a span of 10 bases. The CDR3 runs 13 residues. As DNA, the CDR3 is TGCAGTGCTAGCCTAGCTTATTCCTACGAGCAGTACTTC. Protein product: CSASLAYSYEQYF.